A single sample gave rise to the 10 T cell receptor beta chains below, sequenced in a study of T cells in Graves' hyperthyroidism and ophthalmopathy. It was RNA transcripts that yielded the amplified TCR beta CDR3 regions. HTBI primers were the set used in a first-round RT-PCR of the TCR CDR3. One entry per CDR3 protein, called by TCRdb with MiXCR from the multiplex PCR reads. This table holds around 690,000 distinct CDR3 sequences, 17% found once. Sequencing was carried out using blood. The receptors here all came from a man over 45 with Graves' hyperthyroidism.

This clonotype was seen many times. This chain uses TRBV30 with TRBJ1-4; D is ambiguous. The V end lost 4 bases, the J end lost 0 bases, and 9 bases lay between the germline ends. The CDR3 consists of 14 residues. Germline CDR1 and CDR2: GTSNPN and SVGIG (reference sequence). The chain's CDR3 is CAWTRGATNEKLFF. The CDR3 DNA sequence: TGTGCCTGGACTCGCGGTGCAACTAATGAAAAACTGTTTTTT.

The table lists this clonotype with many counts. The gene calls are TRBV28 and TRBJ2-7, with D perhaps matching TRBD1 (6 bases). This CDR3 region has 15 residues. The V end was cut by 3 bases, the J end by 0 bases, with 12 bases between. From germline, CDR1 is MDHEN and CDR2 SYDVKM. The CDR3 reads CASSFQGQSSYEQYF. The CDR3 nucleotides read TGTGCCAGCAGTTTTCAAGGACAGAGCTCCTACGAGCAGTACTTC.

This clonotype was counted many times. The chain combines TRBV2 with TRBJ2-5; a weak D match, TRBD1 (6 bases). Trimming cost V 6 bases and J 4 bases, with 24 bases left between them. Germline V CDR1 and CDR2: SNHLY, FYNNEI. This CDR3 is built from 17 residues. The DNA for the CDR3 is TGTGCCAGCAGCGAGCCGTTACGACAGGAGGTACGAGAGACCCAGTACTTC. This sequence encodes CASSEPLRQEVRETQYF.

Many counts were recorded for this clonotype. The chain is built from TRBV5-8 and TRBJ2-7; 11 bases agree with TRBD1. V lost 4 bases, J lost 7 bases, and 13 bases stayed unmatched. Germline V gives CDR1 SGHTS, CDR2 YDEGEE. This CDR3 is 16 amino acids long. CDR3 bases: TGTGCCAGCAGCCGTGGCGAAAGGACAGGGGGCTGGGAGCAGTACTTC. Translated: CASSRGERTGGWEQYF.

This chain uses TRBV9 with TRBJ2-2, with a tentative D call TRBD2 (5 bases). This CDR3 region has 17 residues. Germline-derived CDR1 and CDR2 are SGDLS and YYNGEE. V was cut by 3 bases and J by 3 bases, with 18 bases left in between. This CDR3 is CASSEAVVGRYTGELFF. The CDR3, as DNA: TGTGCCAGCAGCGAAGCGGTGGTAGGAAGGTACACCGGGGAGCTGTTTTTT.

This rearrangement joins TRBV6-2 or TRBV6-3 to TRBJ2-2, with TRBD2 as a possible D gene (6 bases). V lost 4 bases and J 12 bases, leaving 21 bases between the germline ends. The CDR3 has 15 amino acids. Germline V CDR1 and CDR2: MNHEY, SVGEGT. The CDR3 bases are TGTGCCAGCAGTTCCAGGGACTGGGTTTCGGGGAAGCTGTTTTTT. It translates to CASSSRDWVSGKLFF.

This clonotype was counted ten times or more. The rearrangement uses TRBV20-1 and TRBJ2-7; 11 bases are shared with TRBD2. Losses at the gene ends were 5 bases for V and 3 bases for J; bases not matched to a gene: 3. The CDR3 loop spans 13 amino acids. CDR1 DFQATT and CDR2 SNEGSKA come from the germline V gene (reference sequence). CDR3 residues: CSAFLAGGYEQYF. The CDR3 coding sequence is TGCAGTGCTTTTCTAGCGGGGGGCTACGAGCAGTACTTC.

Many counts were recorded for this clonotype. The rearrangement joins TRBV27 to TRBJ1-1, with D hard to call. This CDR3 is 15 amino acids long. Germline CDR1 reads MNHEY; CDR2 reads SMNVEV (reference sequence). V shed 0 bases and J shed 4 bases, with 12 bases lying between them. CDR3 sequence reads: CASSLSGFLGTEAFF. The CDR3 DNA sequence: TGTGCCAGCAGTTTATCGGGGTTTTTGGGCACTGAAGCTTTCTTT.

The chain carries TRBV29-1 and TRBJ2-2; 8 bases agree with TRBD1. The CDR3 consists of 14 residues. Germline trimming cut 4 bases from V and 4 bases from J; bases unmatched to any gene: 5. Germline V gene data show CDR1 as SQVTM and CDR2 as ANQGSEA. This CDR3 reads CSVGQGAGTGELFF. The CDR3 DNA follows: TGCAGCGTTGGTCAGGGGGCCGGCACCGGGGAGCTGTTTTTT.

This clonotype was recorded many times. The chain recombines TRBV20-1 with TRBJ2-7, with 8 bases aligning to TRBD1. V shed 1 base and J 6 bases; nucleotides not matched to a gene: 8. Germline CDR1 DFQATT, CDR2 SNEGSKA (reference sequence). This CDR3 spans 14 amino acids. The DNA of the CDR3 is TGCAGTGCTAGAGCGCAGGGGGCGTTCGGCGAGCAGTACTTC. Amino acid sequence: CSARAQGAFGEQYF.